This T cell receptor beta chain appears in the sequencing data of a study of T cell clonotyping in hematopoietic cell transplantation. Study in general: Pretransplant recipient samples were taken after cytoreduction. Broader study findings: At the given depth, recipient repertoires were over 95% de novo clonotypes.

Time point indicated: recipient sample about 28 days before transplant, after cytoreduction. Trimming cost V 10 bases and J 6 bases; bases outside gene matches: 4. The germline CDR1 and CDR2 sequences are MGHDK and SYGVNS. The CDR3 covers 11 residues. For this clone: The antigen remains unidentified.

Clones were sequenced by immunoSEQ multiplex PCR, and TCRdb holds only the in-frame ones, with some missing. The table shows some 45,000 clones, with around 84% occurring only once. The V call is TRBV25-1, the J call TRBJ1-1; 8 positions match TRBD1. This TCR was sampled from a man aged 60 to 75 with myelodysplastic syndrome. Some clones in this sample may be carry-over from other donors' samples. The material was peripheral blood mononuclear cells, obtained before stem cell transplant. The chain's CDR3 is CATKTGAEAFF. CDR3 DNA sequence: TGTGCCACCAAGACAGGGGCTGAAGCTTTCTTT. Together with reference TRBV25-1 and TRBJ1-1, the CDR3 gives the full variable domain: EADIYQTPRYLVIGTGKKITLECSQTMGHDKMYWYQQDPGMELHLIHYSYGVNSTEKGDLSSESTVSRIRTEHFPLTLESARPSHTSQYLCATKTGAEAFFGQGTRLTVV.